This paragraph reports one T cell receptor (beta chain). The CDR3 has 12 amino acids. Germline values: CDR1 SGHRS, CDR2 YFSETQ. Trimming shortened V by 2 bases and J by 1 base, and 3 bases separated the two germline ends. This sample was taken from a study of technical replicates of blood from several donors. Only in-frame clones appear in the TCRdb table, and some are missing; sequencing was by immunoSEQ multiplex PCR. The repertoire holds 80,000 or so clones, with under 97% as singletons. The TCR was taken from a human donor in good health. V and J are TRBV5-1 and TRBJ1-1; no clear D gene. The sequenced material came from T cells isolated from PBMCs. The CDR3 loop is CASSFRNTEAFF. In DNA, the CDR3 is TGCGCCAGCAGCTTCAGGAACACTGAAGCTTTCTTT. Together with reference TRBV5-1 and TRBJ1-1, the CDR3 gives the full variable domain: KAGVTQTPRYLIKTRGQQVTLSCSPISGHRSVSWYQQTPGQGLQFLFEYFSETQRNKGNFPGRFSGRQFSNSRSEMNVSTLELGDSALYLCASSFRNTEAFFGQGTRLTVV.